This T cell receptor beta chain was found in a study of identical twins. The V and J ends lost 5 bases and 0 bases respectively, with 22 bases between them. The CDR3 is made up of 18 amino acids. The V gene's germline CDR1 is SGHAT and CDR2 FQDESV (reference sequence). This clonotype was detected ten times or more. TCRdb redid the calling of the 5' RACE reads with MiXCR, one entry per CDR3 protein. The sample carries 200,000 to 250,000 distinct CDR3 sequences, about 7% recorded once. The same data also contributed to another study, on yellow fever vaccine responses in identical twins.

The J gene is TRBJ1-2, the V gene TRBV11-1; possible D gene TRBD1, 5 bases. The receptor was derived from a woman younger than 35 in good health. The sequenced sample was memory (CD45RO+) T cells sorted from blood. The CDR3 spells CASSQEGGRVKSNYGYTF. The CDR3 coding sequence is TGTGCCAGCAGCCAGGAGGGCGGCAGGGTAAAGTCTAACTATGGCTACACCTTC.